This T cell receptor beta chain was sequenced for a study of breast tumors, draining lymph nodes, adjacent tissues. Study-level points and caveats: Data only fit, rather than demonstrated, lymph node origin of most tumor T cells. Luminal-like breast cancer showed significantly higher tumor–nontumor repertoire similarity than basal-like.

Breast cancer patients provided tissue from their axillary draining lymph nodes. One entry per CDR3 protein, called by TCRdb with MiXCR from the multiplex PCR reads. The sample holds 150,000 to 200,000 distinct CDR3 sequences, 30% to 35% seen once. This CDR3 is built from 18 residues. Germline-derived CDR1 and CDR2 are SEHNR and FQNEAQ (reference sequence). Trimming cost V 2 bases and J 3 bases; bases outside gene matches: 11. This clonotype appeared many times. The antigen remains undetermined. The receptor was isolated from a female donor with breast cancer. Some clones in this sample may be carry-over from other donors' samples. Material: axillary lymph node tissue. This chain links TRBV7-9 with TRBJ2-7, with 12 bases lining up with TRBD2. CDR3 amino acids: CASSLRLAGVFDFYEQYF. The CDR3 nucleotides are TGTGCCAGCAGCTTACGACTAGCGGGGGTATTTGACTTCTACGAGCAGTACTTC. Together with reference TRBV7-9 and TRBJ2-7, the CDR3 gives the full variable domain: DTGVSQNPRHKITKRGQNVTFRCDPISEHNRLYWYRQTLGQGPEFLTYFQNEAQLEKSRLLSDRFSAERPKGSFSTLEIQRTEQGDSAMYLCASSLRLAGVFDFYEQYFGPGTRLTVT.